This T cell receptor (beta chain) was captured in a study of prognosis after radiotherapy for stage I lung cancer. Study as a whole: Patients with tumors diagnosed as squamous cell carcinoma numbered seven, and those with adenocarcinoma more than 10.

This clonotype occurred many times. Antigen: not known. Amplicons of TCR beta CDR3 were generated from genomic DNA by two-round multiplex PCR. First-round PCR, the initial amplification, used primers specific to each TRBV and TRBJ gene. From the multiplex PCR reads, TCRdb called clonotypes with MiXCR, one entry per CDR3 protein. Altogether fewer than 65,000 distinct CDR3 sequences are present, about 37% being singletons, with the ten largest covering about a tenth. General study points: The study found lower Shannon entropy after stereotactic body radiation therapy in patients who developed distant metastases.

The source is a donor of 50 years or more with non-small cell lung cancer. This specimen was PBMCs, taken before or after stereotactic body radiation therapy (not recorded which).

CDR3 sequence reads: CASSLGGSDTQYF. CDR3 nucleotides: TGTGCCAGCAGCTTAGGGGGCTCAGATACGCAGTATTTT. The chain combines TRBV7-9 with TRBJ2-3; D perhaps matches TRBD1 (5 bases). Germline V gene data show CDR1 as SEHNR and CDR2 as FQNEAQ (reference sequence). This CDR3 is 13 amino acids long. V shed 1 base and J shed 4 bases, with 6 bases lying between them.